The T cell receptor (beta chain) described here comes from a study of identical twins. Unique molecular identifiers were present on cDNA, and template switching added a universal primer site. TCRdb re-called the 5' RACE reads with MiXCR, one entry per CDR3 protein. The data hold around 340,000 distinct CDR3 sequences, with roughly 9% observed a single time. The V gene end was trimmed by 6 bases and the J gene end by 8 bases; junction bases not matched to a gene: 6. The CDR3 contains 11 residues. The germline V gene encodes CDR1 SQVTM and CDR2 ANQGSEA. The sequencing sample was made of naive T cells sorted from blood. This chain joins TRBV29-1 and TRBJ1-1; TRBD1 agrees at 7 bases. The receptor was derived from a woman in her forties or fifties in good health. CDR3 sequence: CSVSRDSEAFF. The CDR3 bases are TGCAGCGTCAGCCGGGACAGCGAAGCTTTCTTT.